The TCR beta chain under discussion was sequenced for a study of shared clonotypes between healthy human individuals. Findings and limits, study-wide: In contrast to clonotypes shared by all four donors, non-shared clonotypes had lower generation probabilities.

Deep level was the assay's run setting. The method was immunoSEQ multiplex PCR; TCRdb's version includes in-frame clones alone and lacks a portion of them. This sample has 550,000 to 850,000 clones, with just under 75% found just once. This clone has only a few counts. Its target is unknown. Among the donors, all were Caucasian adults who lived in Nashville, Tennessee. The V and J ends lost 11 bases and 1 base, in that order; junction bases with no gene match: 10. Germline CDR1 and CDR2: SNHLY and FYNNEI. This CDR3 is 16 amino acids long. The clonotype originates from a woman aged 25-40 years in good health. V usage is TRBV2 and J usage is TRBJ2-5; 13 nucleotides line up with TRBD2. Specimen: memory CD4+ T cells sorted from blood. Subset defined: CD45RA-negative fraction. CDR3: CAVMGLAGKIQETQYF. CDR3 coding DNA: TGTGCCGTGATGGGACTAGCGGGAAAGATCCAAGAGACCCAGTACTTC.